This passage covers 14 T cell receptor beta chains from one sample sequenced in a study of identical twins (TCRdb year 2016). The library was produced with 5' RACE. Instrument on record: Illumina HiSeq 2000. TCRdb handled the public reads itself, with Q25 trimming in fastp and clone calling in MiXCR, and kept productive beta chains. Rows with one shared CDR3 protein collapse into an entry with the most common genes and DNA. Within this sample are roughly 720,000 distinct CDR3 sequences, with about 20% of them counted one time only. The ten largest clones take up around 13% of the sample. These sequences were also reported in another study, on T cells expressing NK-cell markers.

Sequenced sample: PBMCs. These receptors all come from a woman under 30 in good health.

The chain is built from TRBV4-1 and TRBJ2-1, with D possibly being TRBD2 (5 bases). The CDR3 has 17 amino acids. The V gene lost 0 bases and the J gene lost 1 base, with 13 bases spanning the gap. CDR1 is MGHRA, CDR2 YSYEKL, per germline. The CDR3 DNA is TGCGCCAGCAGCCAAGAAGGCCACCGAGGGTCCTACAATGAGCAGTTCTTC. This sequence encodes CASSQEGHRGSYNEQFF.

In this sample, this clonotype turned up a few times. V and J are TRBV5-1 and TRBJ2-3, with 10 positions matching TRBD1. This CDR3 spans 16 amino acids. The germline gives CDR1 SGHRS, CDR2 YFSETQ. V dropped 7 bases and J dropped 9; count of bases not matched to a gene: 17. The CDR3: CASGPTGGPPSGTQYF. CDR3 coding DNA: TGCGCCAGCGGACCGACAGGGGGCCCCCCATCAGGCACGCAGTATTTT.

The gene calls are TRBV27 and TRBJ2-7, with D possibly matching TRBD1 (7 bases). Between the trimmed V and J ends, which lost 5 bases and 2 bases, there was a span of 19 bases. The length of the CDR3 is 16 residues. Germline CDR1 is MNHEY and CDR2 is SMNVEV (reference sequence). The CDR3 region is CASSMGGVGGPYEQYF. CDR3 coding DNA: TGTGCCAGCAGTATGGGGGGCGTAGGGGGCCCCTACGAGCAGTACTTC.

The CDR3, as DNA: TGTGCCAGCAGTGAAGAGGGGTTAGACGCTTATGGCTACACCTTC. It is translated as CASSEEGLDAYGYTF. V usage is TRBV2 and J usage is TRBJ1-2; maybe TRBD1 (5 bases). The CDR3 is 15 amino acids. V was pared by 1 base and J by 5 bases, with 14 bases between. CDR1 is SNHLY and CDR2 is FYNNEI in the germline V gene. Full variable domain (outside the CDR3, taken from reference TRBV2 and TRBJ1-2): EPEVTQTPSHQVTQMGQEVILRCVPISNHLYFYWYRQILGQKVEFLVSFYNNEISEKSEIFDDQFSVERPDGSNFTLKIRSTKLEDSAMYFCASSEEGLDAYGYTFGSGTRLTVV.

The table lists this clonotype with a few counts. This chain joins TRBV7-2 and TRBJ1-5; D remains unclear. CDR3 size: 13 residues. With 5 bases removed from V and 7 bases from J, the gap between germline ends came to 12 bases. Looked up from germline, CDR1 is SGHTA and CDR2 is FQGNSA. The CDR3, as DNA: TGTGCCAGCAGCCTGCTGGTACGGCAGCCCCAGCATTTT. Translating gives CASSLLVRQPQHF.

The chain carries TRBV6-1 and TRBJ1-2; 7 nucleotides match TRBD1. V trimming: 6 bases; J trimming: 4 bases; junction bases outside the gene matches: 8. The CDR3 has 14 residues. Germline V lookup: CDR1 MNHNS, CDR2 SASEGT. CDR3 protein: CASSSRQGLYGYTF. In DNA form, the CDR3 reads TGTGCCAGCAGCTCGAGACAGGGCCTCTATGGCTACACCTTC.

For the CDR3, the DNA is TGCGCCAGCAGCCAAGAAGGGAACACCAACAATGAGCAGTTCTTC. Its protein product is CASSQEGNTNNEQFF. The rearrangement uses TRBV4-3 and TRBJ2-1; D is unresolved. The CDR3 has 15 amino acids. Trimming removed 0 bases at V and 5 bases at J, with 11 bases between. Germline V gene sequence: CDR1 LGHNA, CDR2 YSLEER.

This clonotype was observed a handful of times. The rearrangement joins TRBV12-3 or TRBV12-4 to TRBJ1-2, with TRBD1 matching 10 bases. The ends lost 8 bases at V and 6 bases at J; junction bases unmatched: 9. This CDR3 is 14 amino acids long. In nucleotides, the CDR3 is TGTGCCAGCGGATTTCCGGGACAGGGGCATGGCTACACCTTC. Translating it yields CASGFPGQGHGYTF.

This rearrangement joins TRBV5-6 to TRBJ2-3; D might be TRBD1 (6 bases). V lost 4 bases to trimming and J lost 5 bases, with 20 bases between them. Per germline, CDR1 SGHDT and CDR2 YYEEEE. The CDR3 has 16 amino acids. The CDR3 reads CASSEAGVNSGDTQYF. In DNA, the CDR3 is TGTGCCAGCAGCGAAGCAGGGGTAAATAGTGGAGATACGCAGTATTTT.

This clonotype appeared a few times. V is TRBV20-1 and J is TRBJ2-3; D is unresolved. Germline-derived CDR1 and CDR2 are DFQATT and SNEGSKA (reference sequence). This CDR3 contains 16 residues. The ends were cut back, 3 bases at V and 0 bases at J, with 16 bases in the middle. CDR3 in amino acids: CSARPPLVGSTDTQYF. Written as DNA, the CDR3 is TGCAGTGCTAGGCCCCCTTTGGTAGGAAGCACAGATACGCAGTATTTT.

The chain employs TRBV20-1 and TRBJ2-1; D is undetermined. CDR3 length equals 17 residues. Germline-derived CDR1 and CDR2 are DFQATT and SNEGSKA (reference sequence). V was shortened by 5 bases and J by 0 bases, with 20 bases between the two germline ends. CDR3 sequence reads: CSAADSKSASSYNEQFF. Written as DNA, the CDR3 is TGCAGTGCTGCGGATTCCAAAAGCGCCAGCTCCTACAATGAGCAGTTCTTC.

This chain joins TRBV7-2 and TRBJ2-7; weak D call: TRBD1 (6 bases). Per germline, CDR1 SGHTA and CDR2 FQGNSA. This CDR3 is 15 amino acids long. Between the trimmed V and J ends, which lost 5 bases and 5 bases, there was a span of 19 bases. The CDR3 nucleotides are TGTGCCAGCAGCGGTGAGACAGGACGCACCCACGAGCAGTACTTC. It translates to CASSGETGRTHEQYF. Supplemented by reference TRBV7-2 and TRBJ2-7, the full variable domain reads GAGVSQSPSNKVTEKGKDVELRCDPISGHTALYWYRQSLGQGLEFLIYFQGNSAPDKSGLPSDRFSAERTGGSVSTLTIQRTQQEDSAVYLCASSGETGRTHEQYFGPGTRLTVT.

A few counts support this clonotype. The CDR3, as DNA: TGCGCCAGCAGCCCGGGGGGACTAGGCTCCTACGAGCAGTACTTC. Its translation is CASSPGGLGSYEQYF. The V call is TRBV5-1, the J call TRBJ2-7, with TRBD2 matching over 8 bases. Germline V gene lookup returns CDR1 SGHRS and CDR2 YFSETQ. The ends lost 4 bases at V and 0 bases at J; junction bases unmatched: 6. The CDR3 sequence is 15 residues long.

This clonotype was recorded a few times. CDR3 sequence reads: CASRRTGAHYEQYF. DNA for the CDR3: TGTGCCAGCAGAAGGACAGGGGCCCACTACGAGCAGTACTTC. The chain joins TRBV6-2 or TRBV6-3 to TRBJ2-7; 9 bases map to TRBD1. The germline CDR1 and CDR2 sequences are MNHEY and SVGEGT. This CDR3 is built from 14 residues. With V trimmed by 6 bases and J by 3 bases, 6 bases remained unmatched.